The 10 T cell receptor beta chains presented below share a single source sample, sequenced in a study of cytomegalovirus exposure and HLA in healthy donors. PCR was performed using 60 Vbeta and 13 Jbeta primers. This table comes from immunoSEQ multiplex PCR, and its TCRdb copy is limited to in-frame clones, with some not included. This sample has some 190,000 clones, with around 86% found just once. Sequencing used PBMCs. The receptors here all came from a woman aged 18-35 years in good health and CMV-seronegative.

The chain carries TRBV5-6 and TRBJ2-3, with TRBD1 identical over 8 bases. The CDR3 spans 13 residues. Per germline, CDR1 SGHDT and CDR2 YYEEEE. Germline trimming cut 3 bases from V and 5 bases from J; bases unmatched to any gene: 2. The CDR3 spells CASSWTGIDTQYF. As DNA, the CDR3 is TGTGCCAGCAGCTGGACAGGGATAGATACGCAGTATTTT.

The chain uses TRBV11-3 and TRBJ2-7, with a weak D call TRBD1 (6 bases). Germline V gene sequence: CDR1 SGHNT, CDR2 YENEEA. The V gene lost 8 bases and the J gene lost 1 base, with 12 bases spanning the gap. The CDR3 sequence is 13 residues long. The CDR3 nucleotides are TGTGCCAGCCTTAACAGGGATTCCTACGAGCAGTACTTC. Residues: CASLNRDSYEQYF.

The J gene is TRBJ2-5, the V gene TRBV9; D possibly corresponds to TRBD2 (6 bases). The CDR3 is made up of 14 amino acids. Trimming took off 0 bases at V and 1 base at J, with 7 bases between the two ends. In germline, CDR1 is SGDLS, CDR2 YYNGEE. The DNA for the CDR3 is TGTGCCAGCAGCGTAGGTAGCGGCCAAGAGACCCAGTACTTC. This sequence encodes CASSVGSGQETQYF.

The chain employs TRBV5-1 and TRBJ2-5; TRBD1 aligns across 7 bases. With the DNA end fitting TRBJ2-7 better, the J assignment may be wrong. CDR1 is SGHRS and CDR2 is YFSETQ in the germline V gene. This CDR3 spans 14 amino acids. The CDR3 sequence: CASSFDRALYEQYF. The CDR3 DNA follows: TGCGCCAGCAGCTTCGACAGGGCCCTCTACGAGCAGTACTTC.

The V call is TRBV10-1, the J call TRBJ1-2; D remains unclear. The CDR3 extends over 13 amino acids. Trimming shortened V by 3 bases and J by 7 bases, and 12 bases separated the two germline ends. Germline V gene data show CDR1 as WNHNN and CDR2 as SYGVQD (reference sequence). The chain's CDR3 is CASSDTNKIGYTF. CDR3 bases: TGCGCCAGCAGTGACACTAACAAGATTGGCTACACCTTC.

This clone has just a few counts. The likely explanation is a read error, given a far larger clone one base away. This chain links TRBV30 with TRBJ2-6, with D maybe TRBD2 (6 bases). Looked up from germline, CDR1 is GTSNPN and CDR2 is SVGIG (reference sequence). The CDR3 runs to 16 residues. Deletions cut 4 bases from V and 4 bases from J, with 17 bases between. CDR3 protein: CAWIVMGLTGANVLTF. The CDR3 DNA follows: TGTGCCTGGATCGTGATGGGACTCACCGGGGCCAACGTCCTGACTTTC.

J is TRBJ1-2 and V is TRBV9, with TRBD1 identical over 9 bases. CDR1 SGDLS and CDR2 YYNGEE come from the germline V gene. CDR3 length: 15 amino acids. V was pared by 4 bases and J by 2 bases, with 6 bases of the junction left unmatched. The CDR3 region has the DNA TGTGCCAGCAGCACCTGGACAGGGGAAAACTATGGCTACACCTTC. This sequence encodes CASSTWTGENYGYTF. Filled out from reference TRBV9 and TRBJ1-2, the complete variable domain reads DSGVTQTPKHLITATGQRVTLRCSPRSGDLSVYWYQQSLDQGLQFLIQYYNGEERAKGNILERFSAQQFPDLHSELNLSSLELGDSALYFCASSTWTGENYGYTFGSGTRLTVV.

About this clone: The same CDR3 arises from other DNA sequences in this sample as well. The rearrangement links TRBV7-9 to TRBJ1-1; D not certain. Trimming stripped 5 bases from V and 1 base from J, with 8 bases between. This CDR3 spans 13 amino acids. Germline assignment: CDR1 SEHNR and CDR2 FQNEAQ (reference sequence). CDR3: CASSPTGNTEAFF. The DNA for the CDR3 is TGTGCCAGCAGCCCCACGGGGAACACTGAAGCTTTCTTT.

This rearrangement joins TRBV6-1 to TRBJ1-2; 8 nucleotides align to TRBD1. The CDR3 is made up of 15 amino acids. The V gene's germline CDR1 is MNHNS and CDR2 SASEGT. Trimming at V came to 4 bases and at J to 6 bases, leaving 10 bases not matched to a gene. For the CDR3, the DNA is TGTGCCAGCAGTGTATACCCAGACAGGGGTAATGGCTACACCTTC. Translated, it gives CASSVYPDRGNGYTF.

The chain employs TRBV9 and TRBJ2-1, with 12 bases aligning to TRBD2. The J segment lost 5 bases and the V segment lost 4 bases, leaving 7 bases of the junction unmatched. Germline V gene lookup returns CDR1 SGDLS and CDR2 YYNGEE. This CDR3 spans 16 amino acids. CDR3 nucleotides: TGTGCCAGCAGCTCCCGGACTAGCGGGAAGAACAATGAGCAGTTCTTC. Translated: CASSSRTSGKNNEQFF.